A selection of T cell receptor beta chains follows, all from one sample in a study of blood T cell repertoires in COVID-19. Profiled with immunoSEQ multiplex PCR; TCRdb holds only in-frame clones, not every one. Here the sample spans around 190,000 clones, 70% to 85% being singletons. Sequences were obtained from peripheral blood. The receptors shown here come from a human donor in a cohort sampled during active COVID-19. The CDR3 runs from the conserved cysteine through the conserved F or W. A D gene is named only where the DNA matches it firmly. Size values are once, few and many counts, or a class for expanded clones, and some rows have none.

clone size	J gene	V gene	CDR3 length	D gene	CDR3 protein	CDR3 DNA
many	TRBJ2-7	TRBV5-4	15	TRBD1	CASSLQGAGGYEQYF	TGTGCCAGCAGCTTACAGGGGGCAGGTGGGTACGAGCAGTACTTC
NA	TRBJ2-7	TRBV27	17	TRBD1	CASTPTRGTGVPYEQYF	TGTGCCAGCACCCCTACCCGCGGGACAGGGGTACCCTACGAGCAGTACTTC
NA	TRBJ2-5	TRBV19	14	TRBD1	CASSPQGVRETQYF	TGTGCCAGTAGTCCGCAGGGGGTGAGGGAGACCCAGTACTTC
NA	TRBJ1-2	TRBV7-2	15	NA	CASSLQGNTNYGYTF	TGTGCCAGCAGCCTACAGGGAAACACTAACTATGGCTACACCTTC
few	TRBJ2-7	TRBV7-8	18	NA	CASSRTDSPGGSGYEQYF	TGTGCCAGCAGCCGAACGGACTCCCCGGGGGGCTCGGGTTACGAGCAGTACTTC
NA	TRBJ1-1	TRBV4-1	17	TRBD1	CASSQDIVRGLNTEAFF	TGCGCCAGCAGCCAAGATATCGTCAGGGGGTTGAACACTGAAGCTTTCTTT
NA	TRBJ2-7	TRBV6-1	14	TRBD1	CASSEGTGGHEQYF	TGTGCCAGCAGTGAAGGGACAGGGGGTCACGAGCAGTACTTC
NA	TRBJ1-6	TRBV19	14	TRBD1	CASRITGTDSPLHF	TGTGCCAGTAGGATAACAGGGACAGACTCACCCCTCCACTTT
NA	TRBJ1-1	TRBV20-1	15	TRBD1	CSASPPGQLNTEAFF	TGCAGTGCTAGTCCGCCGGGACAGTTGAACACTGAAGCTTTCTTT
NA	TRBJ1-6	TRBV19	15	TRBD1	CASSITTGEGSPLHF	TGTGCCAGTAGTATAACGACAGGGGAAGGTTCACCCCTCCACTTT
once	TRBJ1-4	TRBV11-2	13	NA	CASSTNRAGKLFF	TGTGCCAGCAGCACTAACAGGGCGGGAAAACTGTTTTTT
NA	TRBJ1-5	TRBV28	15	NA	CASTEQIPSNQPQHF	TGTGCCAGCACCGAACAGATACCTAGCAATCAGCCCCAGCATTTT
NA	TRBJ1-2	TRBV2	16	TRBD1	CASTPGQAVGPYGYTF	TGTGCCAGCACCCCGGGACAGGCGGTTGGTCCCTATGGCTACACCTTC
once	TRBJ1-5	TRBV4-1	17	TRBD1	CASSQKDGDSPNQPQHF	TGCGCCAGCAGCCAAAAAGATGGGGACAGTCCCAATCAGCCCCAGCATTTT